The rows below give T cell receptor beta chains drawn from one sample of a study of T-cell memory formation after mild COVID-19. TCRdb reprocessed the 5' RACE reads with MiXCR, giving one entry per CDR3 protein. The sample lists just over 350,000 distinct CDR3 sequences, around 14% occurring once. The sequenced material came from PBMCs or a T cell subset sorted from them (not recorded which). The receptors originated from a man aged 18 to 29 who had mild COVID-19 (a few samples of this study predate the infection). Cell type and time point are not known. Both conserved end residues are part of each CDR3. D genes are given only for firm matches. The size field is filled for only some rows; it gives once, few, many or a size class.

D	size	V	J	CDR3	DNA
.	.	TRBV7-3	TRBJ2-1	CASSLGGRPNEQFF	TGTGCCAGCAGCTTAGGGGGGAGGCCGAATGAGCAGTTCTTC
TRBD2	.	TRBV6-2/TRBV6-3	TRBJ2-3	CASSDLIAGAQYF	TGTGCCAGCAGTGACTTAATAGCGGGGGCGCAGTATTTT
.	.	TRBV18	TRBJ1-1	CASSPPSAVGTEAFF	TGTGCCAGCTCACCACCCTCCGCCGTGGGCACTGAAGCTTTCTTT
.	few	TRBV7-6	TRBJ2-1	CASSLAGANNEQFF	TGTGCCAGCAGCTTAGCAGGGGCAAACAATGAGCAGTTCTTC
.	many	TRBV12-3/TRBV12-4	TRBJ1-5	CASSLSGGNQPQHF	TGTGCCAGCAGTTTATCAGGGGGCAATCAGCCCCAGCATTTT
.	many	TRBV6-2/TRBV6-3	TRBJ1-1	CASTSGREWAEAFF	TGTGCCAGCACTTCGGGCCGCGAATGGGCTGAAGCTTTCTTT
.	few	TRBV6-5	TRBJ1-2	CASRRGYYGYTF	TGTGCCAGCAGAAGGGGGTACTATGGCTACACCTTC
TRBD1	many	TRBV4-3	TRBJ2-7	CASSQRDRGNYEQYF	TGCGCCAGCAGCCAAAGGGACAGGGGGAACTACGAGCAGTACTTC
TRBD2	many	TRBV5-4	TRBJ2-5	CASSPSSGEGTQYF	TGTGCCAGCAGCCCCTCCAGCGGGGAGGGGACCCAGTACTTC
.	few	TRBV12-5	TRBJ2-5	CASGSGGLETQYF	TGTGCTAGTGGATCCGGGGGGCTAGAGACCCAGTACTTC
.	.	TRBV6-1	TRBJ1-5	CASSHGRGGNQPQHF	TGTGCCAGCAGCCACGGACGAGGTGGCAATCAGCCCCAGCATTTT
.	.	TRBV7-2	TRBJ1-1	CASSPTRDTEAFF	TGTGCCAGCAGCCCAACCCGGGATACTGAAGCTTTCTTT
TRBD1	.	TRBV30	TRBJ1-4	CAWSVQGTEKLFF	TGTGCCTGGAGTGTACAGGGGACGGAAAAACTGTTTTTT
.	few	TRBV14	TRBJ1-2	CASSGTDRNYGYTF	TGTGCCAGCAGCGGAACGGACAGAAACTATGGCTACACCTTC
.	many	TRBV7-2	TRBJ2-3	CASSRGRTSTDTQYF	TGTGCCAGCAGCCGGGGACGGACTAGCACAGATACGCAGTATTTT
.	many	TRBV4-3	TRBJ1-5	CASSQERYSNQPQHF	TGCGCCAGCAGCCAAGAACGGTATAGCAATCAGCCCCAGCATTTT
.	.	TRBV18	TRBJ2-1	CASSPSSVGGQFF	TGTGCCAGCTCACCATCGAGCGTAGGGGGGCAGTTCTTC
TRBD2	.	TRBV10-3	TRBJ2-3	CAIREQVAGGDTQYF	TGTGCCATCAGGGAACAGGTAGCGGGGGGAGATACGCAGTATTTT
.	many	TRBV28	TRBJ2-2	CASSSDSTGELFF	TGTGCCAGCAGTTCGGACAGCACCGGGGAGCTGTTTTTT
.	few	TRBV5-1	TRBJ1-5	CASSFHPVGINQPQHF	TGCGCCAGCAGCTTCCACCCTGTGGGGATCAATCAGCCCCAGCATTTT
.	few	TRBV12-3/TRBV12-4	TRBJ1-5	CASSLEGGFNQPQHF	TGTGCCAGCAGTTTAGAGGGTGGGTTTAATCAGCCCCAGCATTTT
.	.	TRBV30	TRBJ2-5	CAWSVRGAGETQYF	TGTGCCTGGAGTGTAAGGGGCGCCGGGGAGACCCAGTACTTC
.	many	TRBV9	TRBJ2-2	CASSVAVNTGELFF	TGTGCCAGCAGCGTAGCAGTGAACACCGGGGAGCTGTTTTTT
.	few	TRBV6-1	TRBJ2-3	CAGARGLDTQYF	TGTGCCGGCGCCCGAGGCTTAGATACGCAGTATTTT
.	many	TRBV20-1	TRBJ1-1	CSARDPRENTEAFF	TGCAGTGCTAGAGATCCGAGGGAGAACACTGAAGCTTTCTTT
.	many	TRBV5-1	TRBJ1-6	CASSLAVAGDGSPLHF	TGCGCCAGCAGCTTGGCCGTGGCAGGGGACGGATCACCCCTCCACTTT
.	few	TRBV7-8	TRBJ2-5	CASSLRGAKTQYF	TGTGCCAGCAGCTTAAGGGGGGCGAAGACCCAGTACTTC
TRBD1	few	TRBV5-1	TRBJ1-2	CASSPGTGVGLGYTF	TGCGCCAGCAGCCCTGGGACAGGAGTGGGCCTAGGCTACACCTTC